This T cell receptor beta chain was sequenced during a study of Ad26.COV2.S vaccination and SARS-CoV-2 variants. The CDR3 runs to 16 residues. With 3 bases clipped from V and 3 bases from J, the junction kept 8 bases outside the gene matches. CDR1 and CDR2 from the germline V gene are KGHSH and LQKENI. The treatment here: some 19 received Ad26.COV2.S at low or high dose, single or two shots; about 5 received placebo; per-sample allocation not given. Sampling was done on day 63 after the first vaccine or placebo injection. An Ad26 vector expressing Wuhan-strain SARS-CoV-2 spike constituted the vaccine. The assay was immunoSEQ multiplex PCR, and TCRdb's table has in-frame clones only and misses some. This table has 200,000 to 300,000 clones, roughly 90% appearing once.

Sequences were derived from peripheral blood, sampled in a trial of Ad26.COV2.S vaccine versus placebo. The chain has TRBV18 and TRBJ2-3; 8 positions agree with TRBD2. The TCR was taken from a person aged 18-65 years who received the Ad26.COV2.S COVID-19 vaccine or a placebo. CDR3 DNA sequence: TGTGCCAGCTCACCTCGGACTAGCATTGGAACAGATACGCAGTATTTT. Translation: CASSPRTSIGTDTQYF.